The present TCR beta chain was sequenced within a study of technical replicates of blood from several donors. Germline CDR1 and CDR2: SGHAT and FQDESV (reference sequence). The CDR3 spans 16 residues. V was cut by 5 bases and J by 8 bases, with 22 bases left in between. Only in-frame clones appear in the TCRdb table, and some are missing; sequencing was by immunoSEQ multiplex PCR. The sample lists fewer than 90,000 clones, around 94% occurring once. This receptor was taken from a human donor in good health. The sample was T cells isolated from PBMCs. The chain uses TRBV11-1 and TRBJ2-1; D possibly corresponds to TRBD2 (5 bases). This CDR3 is CASSDIIRGLVYEQFF. CDR3 nucleotide sequence: TGTGCCAGCAGCGATATAATTAGAGGACTTGTCTATGAGCAGTTCTTC.